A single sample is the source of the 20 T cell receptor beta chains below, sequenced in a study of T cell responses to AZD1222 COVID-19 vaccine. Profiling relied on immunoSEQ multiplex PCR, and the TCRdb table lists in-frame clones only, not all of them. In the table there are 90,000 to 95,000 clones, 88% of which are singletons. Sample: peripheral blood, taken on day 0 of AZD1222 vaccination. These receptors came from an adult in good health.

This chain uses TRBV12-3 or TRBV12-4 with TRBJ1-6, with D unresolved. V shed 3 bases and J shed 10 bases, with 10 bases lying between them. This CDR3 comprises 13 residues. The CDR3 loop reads CASSFRTRSPLHF. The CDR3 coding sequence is TGTGCCAGCAGTTTTAGGACTAGGTCACCCCTCCACTTT.

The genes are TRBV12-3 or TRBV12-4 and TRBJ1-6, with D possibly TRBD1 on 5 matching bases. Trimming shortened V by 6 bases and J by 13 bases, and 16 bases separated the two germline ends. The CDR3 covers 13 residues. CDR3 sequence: CASRPGLEGPLHF. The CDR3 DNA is TGTGCCAGCAGACCCGGACTGGAGGGGCCCCTCCACTTT.

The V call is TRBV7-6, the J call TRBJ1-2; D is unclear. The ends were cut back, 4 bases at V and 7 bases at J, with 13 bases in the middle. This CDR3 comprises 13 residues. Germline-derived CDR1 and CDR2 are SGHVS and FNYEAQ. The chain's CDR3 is CASSSGQKLGYTF. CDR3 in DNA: TGTGCCAGCAGCTCCGGTCAAAAGCTTGGCTACACCTTC.

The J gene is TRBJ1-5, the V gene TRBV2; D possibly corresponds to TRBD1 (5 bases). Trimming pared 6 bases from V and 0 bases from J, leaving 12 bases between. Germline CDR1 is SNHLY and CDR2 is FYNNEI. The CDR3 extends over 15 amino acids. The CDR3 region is CASRDGGFSNQPQHF. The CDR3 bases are TGTGCCAGCAGGGATGGGGGGTTTAGCAATCAGCCCCAGCATTTT.

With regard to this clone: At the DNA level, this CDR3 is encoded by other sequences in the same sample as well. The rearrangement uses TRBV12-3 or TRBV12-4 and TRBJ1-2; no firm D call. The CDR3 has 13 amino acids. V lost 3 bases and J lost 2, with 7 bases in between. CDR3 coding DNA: TGTGCCAGCAGTTTGAGGGAGAACTATGGCTACACCTTC. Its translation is CASSLRENYGYTF.

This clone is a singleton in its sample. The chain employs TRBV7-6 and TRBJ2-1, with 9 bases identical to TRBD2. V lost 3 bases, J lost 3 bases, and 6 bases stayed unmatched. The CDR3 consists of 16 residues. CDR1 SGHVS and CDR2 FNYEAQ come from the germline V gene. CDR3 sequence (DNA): TGTGCCAGCAGCTTGAGACTAGCGGAGGACTACAATGAGCAGTTCTTC. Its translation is CASSLRLAEDYNEQFF.

CDR3 nucleotide sequence: TGTGCCAGCAGCGGAACCGAAAGGGATTATGAGCAGTACTTC. Amino acids: CASSGTERDYEQYF. The rearrangement joins TRBV9 to TRBJ2-7, with D hard to call. The CDR3 totals 14 residues. Germline-derived CDR1 and CDR2 are SGDLS and YYNGEE. With 3 bases removed from V and 7 bases from J, the gap between germline ends came to 17 bases.

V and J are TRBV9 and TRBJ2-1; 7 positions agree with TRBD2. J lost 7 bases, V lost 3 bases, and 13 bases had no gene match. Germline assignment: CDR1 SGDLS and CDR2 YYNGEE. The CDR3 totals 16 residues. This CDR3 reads CASSERSSGGENEQFF. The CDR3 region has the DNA TGTGCCAGCAGCGAACGTAGCTCGGGGGGTGAAAATGAGCAGTTCTTC.

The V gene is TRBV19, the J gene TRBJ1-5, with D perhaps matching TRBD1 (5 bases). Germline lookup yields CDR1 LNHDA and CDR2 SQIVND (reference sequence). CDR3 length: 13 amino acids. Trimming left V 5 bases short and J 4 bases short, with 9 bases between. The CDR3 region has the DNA TGTGCCAGTAGTTGGGGGGTGAATCAGCCCCAGCATTTT. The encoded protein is CASSWGVNQPQHF.

The CDR3 DNA reads as TGTGCCAGCAGCTTACGGACCTCCCCCGGGGAGCTGTTTTTT. Protein: CASSLRTSPGELFF. The V and J genes are TRBV5-4 and TRBJ2-2, with D unclear. Germline-derived CDR1 and CDR2 are SGHNT and YYREEE (reference sequence). The V gene lost 2 bases and the J gene lost 6 bases, with 11 bases spanning the gap. CDR3 length: 14 residues.

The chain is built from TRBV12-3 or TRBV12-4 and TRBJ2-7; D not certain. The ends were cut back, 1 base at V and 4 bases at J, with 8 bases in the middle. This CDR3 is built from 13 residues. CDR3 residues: CASSLGGTYEQYF. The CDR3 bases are TGTGCCAGCAGTTTAGGTGGAACTTACGAGCAGTACTTC.

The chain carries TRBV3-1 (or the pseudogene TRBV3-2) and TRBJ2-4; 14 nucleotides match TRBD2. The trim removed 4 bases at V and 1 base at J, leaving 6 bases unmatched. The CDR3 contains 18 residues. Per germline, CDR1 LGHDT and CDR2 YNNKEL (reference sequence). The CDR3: CASSPGTSGRGAKNIQYF. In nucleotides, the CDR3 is TGTGCCAGCAGCCCCGGGACTAGCGGGAGAGGTGCCAAAAACATTCAGTACTTC.

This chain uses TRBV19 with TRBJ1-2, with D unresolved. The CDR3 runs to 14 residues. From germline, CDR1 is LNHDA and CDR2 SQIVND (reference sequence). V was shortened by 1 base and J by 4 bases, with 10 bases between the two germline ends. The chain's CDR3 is CASSIAGPSYGYTF. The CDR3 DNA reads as TGTGCCAGTAGTATAGCAGGCCCAAGCTATGGCTACACCTTC.

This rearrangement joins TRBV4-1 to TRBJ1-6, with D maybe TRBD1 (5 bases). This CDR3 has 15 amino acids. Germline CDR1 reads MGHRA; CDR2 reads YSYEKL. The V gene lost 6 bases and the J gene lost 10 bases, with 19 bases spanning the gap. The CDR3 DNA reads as TGCGCCAGCAGGCAGGGACTGCTCTTGGGGTCACCCCTCCACTTT. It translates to CASRQGLLLGSPLHF.

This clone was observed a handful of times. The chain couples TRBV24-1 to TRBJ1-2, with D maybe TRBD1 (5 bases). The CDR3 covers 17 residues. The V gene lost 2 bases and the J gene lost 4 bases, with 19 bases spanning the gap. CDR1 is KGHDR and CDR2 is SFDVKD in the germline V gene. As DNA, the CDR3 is TGTGCCACCAGTGATTCAGGGTGGGGTACAGGCTTCTATGGCTACACCTTC. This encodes CATSDSGWGTGFYGYTF.

CDR3 DNA: TGTGCCAGCAGCCAGACAGGGGGCTATGGGAACACTGAAGCTTTCTTT. Amino acids: CASSQTGGYGNTEAFF. The chain links TRBV4-2 to TRBJ1-1; 10 bases map to TRBD1. CDR1 LGHNA and CDR2 YNFKEQ come from the germline V gene. The V gene end was trimmed by 3 bases and the J gene end by 1 base; junction bases not matched to a gene: 5. The CDR3 totals 16 residues.

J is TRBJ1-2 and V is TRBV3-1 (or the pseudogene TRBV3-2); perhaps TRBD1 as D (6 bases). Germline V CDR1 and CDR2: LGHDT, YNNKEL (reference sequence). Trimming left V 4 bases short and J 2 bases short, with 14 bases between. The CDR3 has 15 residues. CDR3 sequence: CASSPLGASNYGYTF. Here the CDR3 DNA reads TGTGCCAGCAGCCCCTTGGGGGCTTCAAACTATGGCTACACCTTC.

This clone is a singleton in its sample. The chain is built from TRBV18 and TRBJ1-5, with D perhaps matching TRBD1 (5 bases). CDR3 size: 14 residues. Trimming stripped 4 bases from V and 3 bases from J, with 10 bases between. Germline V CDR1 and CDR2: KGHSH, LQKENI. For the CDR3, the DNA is TGTGCCAGCTCACAGGGGTCCTTCAATCAGCCCCAGCATTTT. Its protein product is CASSQGSFNQPQHF.

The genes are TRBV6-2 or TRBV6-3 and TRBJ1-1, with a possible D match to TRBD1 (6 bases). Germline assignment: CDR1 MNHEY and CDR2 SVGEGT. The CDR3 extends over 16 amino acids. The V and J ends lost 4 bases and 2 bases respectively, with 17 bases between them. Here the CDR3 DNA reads TGTGCCAGCAGTTCCCGACCAACAGGGAGTAACACTGAAGCTTTCTTT. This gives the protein CASSSRPTGSNTEAFF.

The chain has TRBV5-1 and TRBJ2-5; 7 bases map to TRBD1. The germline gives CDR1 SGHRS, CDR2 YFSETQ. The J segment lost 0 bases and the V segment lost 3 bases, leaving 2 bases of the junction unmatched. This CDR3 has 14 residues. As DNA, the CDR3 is TGCGCCAGCAGCTCCGGGACAGACCAAGAGACCCAGTACTTC. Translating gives CASSSGTDQETQYF.